This T cell receptor beta chain was captured in a study of shared T cell receptors in the human thymus. The assay was immunoSEQ multiplex PCR, and TCRdb's table has in-frame clones only and misses some. The repertoire holds over 350,000 clones, with 95% as singletons. From germline, CDR1 is MNHEY and CDR2 SMNVEV (reference sequence). This CDR3 has 14 amino acids. With 8 bases clipped from V and 2 bases from J, the junction kept 6 bases outside the gene matches. This clone was seen once. The sequence came from a human donor. The specimen was thymocytes. The chain recombines TRBV27 with TRBJ2-7; 10 bases fit TRBD2. CDR3 sequence (DNA): TGTGCCAGCGTTGGACTAGCGGACCCCTACGAGCAGTACTTC. Encoded protein: CASVGLADPYEQYF.